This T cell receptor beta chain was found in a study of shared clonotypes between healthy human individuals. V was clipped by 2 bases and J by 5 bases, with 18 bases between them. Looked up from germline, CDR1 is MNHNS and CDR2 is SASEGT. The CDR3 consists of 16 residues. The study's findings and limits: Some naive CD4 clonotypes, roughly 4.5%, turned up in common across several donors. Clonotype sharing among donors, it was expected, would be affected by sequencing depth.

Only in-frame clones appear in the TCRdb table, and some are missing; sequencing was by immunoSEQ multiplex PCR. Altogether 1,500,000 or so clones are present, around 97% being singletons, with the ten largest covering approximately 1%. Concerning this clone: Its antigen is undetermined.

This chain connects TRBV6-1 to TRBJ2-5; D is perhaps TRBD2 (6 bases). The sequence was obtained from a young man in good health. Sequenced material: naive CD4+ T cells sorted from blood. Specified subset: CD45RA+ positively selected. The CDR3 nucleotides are TGTGCCAGCAGTGAAAACCGGGCTCCGGGGAGGGAGACCCAGTACTTC. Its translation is CASSENRAPGRETQYF.